These 14 T cell receptor beta chains originate from one sample sequenced in a study of regulatory T cells in long-lasting Graves disease (dated by TCRdb to the early 2020s). Explained via the paper, the time point label denotes: persistent/refractory GD, antithyroid drugs over 5 years with positive TRAb. RNA was extracted from PBMCs in TRIzol for both TCR sequencing and RNA sequencing. Library creation used multiplex PCR. Sequencing relied on an Illumina HiSeq 4000. To build TCR beta libraries, CDR3 regions were amplified by Arm-PCR using iRepertoire HTBI primers. TCRdb reprocessing: public reads trimmed at Q25 with fastp, clones called with MiXCR, in-frame beta chains kept. A single entry per CDR3 protein holds the most common genes and DNA from its merged rows. In all, the sample holds about 660,000 distinct CDR3 sequences, and about 30% of those were seen once. 42% of the sample comes from the top ten.

This specimen consisted of peripheral blood mononuclear cells (PBMCs), obtained when the disease was refractory, from a patient treated with antithyroid drugs. The origin of the receptors is a female donor with Graves disease.

V is TRBV5-4 and J is TRBJ2-7; D is perhaps TRBD1 or TRBD2 (5 bases each). The CDR3 has 15 amino acids. CDR1 and CDR2 from the germline V gene are SGHNT and YYREEE (reference sequence). V lost 4 bases and J lost 6, with 20 bases in between. This CDR3 reads CASSGEWGGPREQYF. Here the CDR3 DNA reads TGTGCCAGCAGCGGGGAGTGGGGCGGCCCGCGCGAGCAGTACTTC.

This chain connects TRBV12-3 or TRBV12-4 to TRBJ1-5; 8 nucleotides align to TRBD1. This CDR3 comprises 15 residues. V dropped 6 bases and J dropped 3; count of bases not matched to a gene: 7. The CDR3 DNA reads as TGTGCCAGCAGCGCACAGGGGGGGAACAATCAGCCCCAGCATTTT. Translating gives CASSAQGGNNQPQHF.

The chain carries TRBV28 and TRBJ1-1, with a tentative D call TRBD1 (6 bases). Germline V gene data show CDR1 as MDHEN and CDR2 as SYDVKM. V was pared by 6 bases and J by 5 bases, with 16 bases between. The CDR3 is 14 residues long. The CDR3 protein is CASRANREGTEAFF. CDR3 nucleotide sequence: TGTGCCAGCAGGGCTAACAGGGAGGGGACTGAAGCTTTCTTT.

This clonotype was observed at least ten times. The rearrangement joins TRBV12-3 or TRBV12-4 to TRBJ1-1; D ambiguous. The CDR3 runs 14 residues. V was clipped by 3 bases and J by 1 base, with 9 bases between them. The DNA of the CDR3 is TGTGCCAGCAGTTTTTCCCCAGGGAACACTGAAGCTTTCTTT. Translated: CASSFSPGNTEAFF.

This chain links TRBV2 with TRBJ1-5, with 9 bases matching TRBD1. Germline V gives CDR1 SNHLY, CDR2 FYNNEI. Germline trimming cut 2 bases from V and 3 bases from J; bases unmatched to any gene: 8. The CDR3 totals 17 residues. The CDR3 bases are TGTGCCAGCAGTGAAAGGGGGACAGGGTCGAACAATCAGCCCCAGCATTTT. Translating it yields CASSERGTGSNNQPQHF.

About this clonotype itself: Germline is not matched at one junction end, which may reflect a read error. In nucleotides, the CDR3 is TGTGCCTGCAGCGCCTGGGGAGGTGGTGAAAAACTGTTTTTT. Translating it yields CACSAWGGGEKLFF. V is TRBV9 and J is TRBJ1-4, with D unresolved. This CDR3 has 14 residues. CDR1 and CDR2 (germline): SGDLS, YYNGEE. Looking up the rest from reference TRBV9 and TRBJ1-4 gives the full variable domain: DSGVTQTPKHLITATGQRVTLRCSPRSGDLSVYWYQQSLDQGLQFLIQYYNGEERAKGNILERFSAQQFPDLHSELNLSSLELGDSALYFCACSAWGGGEKLFFGSGTQLSVL.

The table lists this clonotype with a count of one. The chain combines TRBV11-2 with TRBJ2-7, with D maybe TRBD1 (6 bases). The CDR3 totals 15 residues. V lost 4 bases and J lost 6, with 19 bases in between. CDR1 is SGHAT and CDR2 is FQNNGV in the germline V gene. The CDR3 nucleotides are TGTGCCAGCAGCTCCCCGACAGGAGCTTTTGTCGAGCAGTACTTC. It yields the protein CASSSPTGAFVEQYF.

The chain links TRBV28 to TRBJ2-7, with 9 bases fitting TRBD2. CDR3 length: 16 amino acids. Germline V gene sequence: CDR1 MDHEN, CDR2 SYDVKM. V gave up 2 bases and J gave up 2 bases; unmatched junction bases: 7. The CDR3 protein is CASSLPRLADTYEQYF. DNA of the CDR3: TGTGCCAGCAGTTTACCCAGACTAGCGGATACCTACGAGCAGTACTTC. Full variable domain (outside the CDR3, taken from reference TRBV28 and TRBJ2-7): DVKVTQSSRYLVKRTGEKVFLECVQDMDHENMFWYRQDPGLGLRLIYFSYDVKMKEKGDIPEGYSVSREKKERFSLILESASTNQTSMYLCASSLPRLADTYEQYFGPGTRLTVT.

CDR3 DNA sequence: TGTGCCAGCAGCCCGAGGACGGAGGGGTTTTTT. It specifies CASSPRTEGFF. V gene TRBV7-8 combines with J gene TRBJ2-2, with a weak D call TRBD2 (6 bases). Between the trimmed V and J ends, which lost 5 bases and 16 bases, there was a span of 14 bases. The V gene's germline CDR1 is SGHVS and CDR2 FQNEAQ. The CDR3 totals 11 residues.

Only a few counts were recorded for this clonotype. V gene TRBV12-3 or TRBV12-4 combines with J gene TRBJ2-5; 8 bases map to TRBD1. The J segment lost 2 bases and the V segment lost 5 bases, leaving 7 bases of the junction unmatched. This CDR3 has 15 amino acids. Here the CDR3 DNA reads TGTGCCAGCAGTGCCCGGGACAGGTATCAAGAGACCCAGTACTTC. It codes for CASSARDRYQETQYF.

This clonotype came up a few times. The chain joins TRBV25-1 to TRBJ2-7; D unclear. Trimming left V 3 bases short and J 5 bases short, with 11 bases between. Germline V gene sequence: CDR1 MGHDK, CDR2 SYGVNS. The CDR3 is 13 residues long. This CDR3 reads CASSDDTVHEQYF. The CDR3 bases are TGTGCCAGCAGTGACGATACCGTTCACGAGCAGTACTTC.

This chain uses TRBV6-1 with TRBJ2-5; TRBD2 agrees at 10 bases. There are 16 residues in the CDR3. V lost 8 bases, J lost 2 bases, and 11 bases stayed unmatched. CDR1 and CDR2 from the germline V gene are MNHNS and SASEGT. CDR3 in amino acids: CASERLAGVRQETQYF. The CDR3 nucleotides read TGTGCCAGCGAACGCCTAGCGGGAGTTAGGCAAGAGACCCAGTACTTC.

V gene TRBV6-1 combines with J gene TRBJ2-5; TRBD2 agrees at 15 bases. Looked up from germline, CDR1 is MNHNS and CDR2 is SASEGT. J was trimmed by 1 base and V by 6 bases; bases with no gene match: 9. The CDR3 has 18 residues. The CDR3 nucleotides read TGTGCCAGCAGCCGCGGACTAGCGGGAGGGACATCCCAAGAGACCCAGTACTTC. This gives the protein CASSRGLAGGTSQETQYF.

The rearrangement uses TRBV5-1 and TRBJ1-1, with 7 bases that match TRBD1. V was clipped by 1 base and J by 1 base; unmatched bases: 7. The CDR3 consists of 16 residues. The germline V gene has CDR1 SGHRS and CDR2 YFSETQ. The CDR3 DNA reads as TGCGCCAGCAGCTTGACCCTACAGGGGAGGAACACTGAAGCTTTCTTT. Translating it yields CASSLTLQGRNTEAFF.